Described below is a single T cell receptor beta chain sequence and its context. Data came from immunoSEQ multiplex PCR; TCRdb stores just in-frame clones and leaves some out. The table shows around 40,000 clones, with roughly nine tenths occurring only once. V lost 5 bases and J lost 6, with 20 bases in between. The CDR3 totals 15 residues. Germline CDR1 is LNHDA and CDR2 is SQIVND (reference sequence). The data belong to a study of T cell changes during pregnancy in multiple sclerosis. The genes are TRBV19 and TRBJ2-7; possible D gene TRBD1, 7 bases. The receptor was isolated from a female donor with multiple sclerosis, enrolled in a pregnancy study. The sequencing used CD4+ T cells from peripheral blood mononuclear cells, collected in the third trimester of pregnancy. The CDR3 loop reads CASSPPGRGTGEQYF. For the CDR3, the DNA is TGTGCCAGTAGTCCCCCGGGCAGGGGGACTGGCGAGCAGTACTTC.